One sample yielded the 27 T cell receptor beta chains listed below, sequenced in a study of T cell responses to AZD1222 COVID-19 vaccine. Produced via immunoSEQ multiplex PCR; TCRdb's table is partial and in-frame only. The table lists around 75,000 clones, around 88% of them singletons. Material: peripheral blood, obtained 28 days after the second dose of the MenACWY control vaccine. The source of these receptors is an adult who received the MenACWY meningococcal vaccine as a control.

V usage is TRBV7-2 and J usage is TRBJ1-1, with a weak D call TRBD1 (5 bases). V gave up 3 bases and J gave up 1 base, with 12 bases separating them. Germline V gene lookup returns CDR1 SGHTA and CDR2 FQGNSA. The CDR3 length is 15 residues. As DNA, the CDR3 is TGTGCCAGCAGCTTGCTCACCGGGGGGAACACTGAAGCTTTCTTT. Encoded protein: CASSLLTGGNTEAFF.

The rearrangement uses TRBV4-3 and TRBJ2-7; D is unresolved. Germline CDR1 and CDR2: LGHNA and YSLEER. Deletions cut 3 bases from V and 0 bases from J, with 15 bases between. This CDR3 comprises 16 residues. CDR3 DNA: TGCGCCAGCAGCCAGCACAGTAATCGATGCTCCTACGAGCAGTACTTC. Its protein is CASSQHSNRCSYEQYF.

The chain couples TRBV2 to TRBJ2-3, with D possibly being TRBD2 (6 bases). The CDR3 contains 16 residues. V was cut by 7 bases and J by 0 bases, with 17 bases left in between. CDR1 is SNHLY and CDR2 is FYNNEI in the germline V gene. CDR3 coding DNA: TGTGCCAGCACTGGGAGGAGGGCCCTTAGCACAGATACGCAGTATTTT. It translates to CASTGRRALSTDTQYF.

This clone appeared a few times. The genes are TRBV2 and TRBJ1-3, with 7 positions matching TRBD1. The CDR3 spans 16 residues. In germline, CDR1 is SNHLY, CDR2 FYNNEI. After removal of 6 bases from V and 2 bases from J, the junction contained 10 bases not matched to a gene. CDR3 nucleotide sequence: TGTGCCAGCAGACGGGACAGCCAGCTGACTGGAAACACCATATATTTT. It is translated as CASRRDSQLTGNTIYF.

The chain uses TRBV29-1 and TRBJ2-5; D may be TRBD2 (6 bases). The CDR3 is made up of 11 amino acids. Germline CDR1 and CDR2: SQVTM and ANQGSEA. Here the CDR3 DNA reads TGCACCGCGGGGAGGCAAGAGACCCAGTACTTC. Its protein product is CTAGRQETQYF.

The V and J genes are TRBV30 and TRBJ1-6, with D unclear. Germline-derived CDR1 and CDR2 are GTSNPN and SVGIG (reference sequence). Trimming stripped 5 bases from V and 4 bases from J, with 12 bases between. The CDR3 covers 14 residues. In DNA, the CDR3 is TGTGCCTGGTCCAAGAGGAGTTATAATTCACCCCTCCACTTT. It codes for CAWSKRSYNSPLHF.

This clone was seen a handful of times. This chain uses TRBV12-3 or TRBV12-4 with TRBJ2-2; D is undetermined. The CDR3 totals 13 residues. V was pared by 3 bases and J by 4 bases, with 6 bases between. The DNA for the CDR3 is TGTGCCAGCAGTTTGGGTAGCACCGGGGAGCTGTTTTTT. It codes for CASSLGSTGELFF.

This sequence joins TRBV5-1 and TRBJ2-1; no firm D call. CDR3 length equals 12 residues. Germline V gene sequence: CDR1 SGHRS, CDR2 YFSETQ. V was pared by 3 bases and J by 8 bases, with 9 bases between. The CDR3 DNA reads TGCGCCAGCAGCTATGAAAGGGATGAGCAGTTCTTC. Its protein product is CASSYERDEQFF.

The chain combines TRBV19 with TRBJ1-5, with D perhaps TRBD1 (5 bases). This CDR3 region has 16 residues. Trimming removed 3 bases from V and 0 bases from J, with 12 bases in between. The germline V gene has CDR1 LNHDA and CDR2 SQIVND (reference sequence). CDR3 residues: CASSILGTVSNQPQHF. Written as DNA, the CDR3 is TGTGCCAGTAGTATTCTGGGGACCGTTAGCAATCAGCCCCAGCATTTT.

This sequence joins TRBV19 and TRBJ1-5, with 10 bases aligning to TRBD1. The J segment lost 9 bases and the V segment lost 5 bases, leaving 4 bases of the junction unmatched. The CDR3 loop spans 13 amino acids. Germline CDR1 is LNHDA and CDR2 is SQIVND (reference sequence). The CDR3 is CASSFDRGRPQHF. The DNA for the CDR3 is TGTGCCAGTAGTTTTGACAGGGGGCGGCCCCAGCATTTT.

The gene calls are TRBV7-2 and TRBJ2-1; 8 bases map to TRBD2. This CDR3 region has 19 residues. CDR1 is SGHTA and CDR2 is FQGNSA in the germline V gene. The V gene end was trimmed by 5 bases and the J gene end by 12 bases; junction bases not matched to a gene: 27. The CDR3 loop reads CASSPTRQHGGAWGPGQFF. CDR3 coding DNA: TGTGCCAGCAGCCCGACCAGGCAACACGGGGGGGCCTGGGGTCCGGGGCAGTTCTTC.

This chain joins TRBV19 and TRBJ1-5, with D maybe TRBD1 (6 bases). The CDR3 has 15 amino acids. In germline, CDR1 is LNHDA, CDR2 SQIVND (reference sequence). The V end lost 7 bases, the J end lost 9 bases, and 22 bases lay between the germline ends. The CDR3 nucleotides are TGTGCCAGTACTCCGACAGGCCCCCGGAATAGGCCCCAGCATTTT. Translation gives CASTPTGPRNRPQHF.

The chain uses TRBV18 and TRBJ1-3, with a possible D match to TRBD1 (5 bases). V dropped 2 bases and J dropped 4 bases, with 12 bases sitting between them. CDR1 is KGHSH, CDR2 LQKENI, per germline. This CDR3 has 15 residues. CDR3: CASSPGGAAGNTIYF. CDR3 coding DNA: TGTGCCAGCTCACCAGGAGGGGCCGCAGGAAACACCATATATTTT.

The V call is TRBV6-6, the J call TRBJ1-4; D is unclear. The CDR3 totals 14 residues. V lost 2 bases and J lost 8, with 12 bases in between. Germline CDR1 and CDR2: MNHNY and SVGAGI (reference sequence). The CDR3 coding sequence is TGTGCCAGCAGTTACGCCTTGGACGGCGAAAAACTGTTTTTT. It is translated as CASSYALDGEKLFF.

V usage is TRBV11-3 and J usage is TRBJ1-6; weak D call: TRBD1 (5 bases). The CDR3 is 13 amino acids. Germline CDR1 SGHNT, CDR2 YENEEA. V was shortened by 5 bases and J by 7 bases, with 9 bases between the two germline ends. The CDR3 spells CASSPGGNSPLHF. In nucleotides, the CDR3 is TGTGCCAGCAGCCCCGGGGGAAATTCACCCCTCCACTTT.

For the CDR3, the DNA is TGTGCCTGGAGTGTACCCTTGGGAGATACGCAGTATTTT. It translates to CAWSVPLGDTQYF. The chain has TRBV30 and TRBJ2-3; D ambiguous. V was clipped by 0 bases and J by 5 bases, with 9 bases between them. This CDR3 is built from 13 residues. Germline V CDR1 and CDR2: GTSNPN, SVGIG (reference sequence).

Here the CDR3 reads CASSKFRGSLCFGNTIYF. For the CDR3, the DNA is TGTGCCAGCAGCAAGTTTCGAGGCAGCTTATGTTTTGGAAACACCATATATTTT. V gene TRBV21-1 combines with J gene TRBJ1-3. TRBV21-1 is listed as a pseudogene. The CDR3 contains 18 residues.

The chain employs TRBV3-1 (or the pseudogene TRBV3-2) and TRBJ2-1; D not certain. This CDR3 has 14 residues. The germline V gene has CDR1 LGHDT and CDR2 YNNKEL (reference sequence). Between the trimmed V and J ends, which lost 1 base and 3 bases, there was a span of 7 bases. DNA of the CDR3: TGTGCCAGCAGCCAAGTTGGAGTCTACAATGAGCAGTTCTTC. Translated, it gives CASSQVGVYNEQFF.

The J gene is TRBJ1-4, the V gene TRBV5-1; 7 nucleotides line up with TRBD1. Germline CDR1 is SGHRS and CDR2 is YFSETQ. Trimming cost V 3 bases and J 5 bases; bases outside gene matches: 1. This CDR3 is built from 13 residues. CDR3 in amino acids: CASSSTGNEKLFF. For the CDR3, the DNA is TGCGCCAGCAGCTCGACAGGGAATGAAAAACTGTTTTTT. Complete variable domain (other parts from reference TRBV5-1 and TRBJ1-4): KAGVTQTPRYLIKTRGQQVTLSCSPISGHRSVSWYQQTPGQGLQFLFEYFSETQRNKGNFPGRFSGRQFSNSRSEMNVSTLELGDSALYLCASSSTGNEKLFFGSGTQLSVL.

This clone appeared once. This sequence joins TRBV7-2 and TRBJ1-2; 7 bases fit TRBD1. The trim removed 5 bases at V and 3 bases at J, leaving 9 bases unmatched. This CDR3 is 15 amino acids long. Germline CDR1 reads SGHTA; CDR2 reads FQGNSA. CDR3 loop: CASSQRDSKYYGYTF. In DNA, the CDR3 is TGTGCCAGCAGCCAACGGGACAGCAAGTACTATGGCTACACCTTC.

The chain employs TRBV5-6 and TRBJ2-2; 8 bases are a match to TRBD2. CDR3 length equals 17 residues. The junction had 8 bases not matched to a gene; V was cut back by 2 bases and J by 2 bases. Germline loops: CDR1 SGHDT, CDR2 YYEEEE. CDR3 residues: CASSFLVSGVNTGELFF. Written as DNA, the CDR3 is TGTGCCAGCAGCTTCTTGGTTAGCGGGGTTAACACCGGGGAGCTGTTTTTT.

Only one count was recorded for this clone. This chain links TRBV14 with TRBJ1-6, with a tentative D call TRBD1 (6 bases). This CDR3 region has 15 residues. Germline CDR1 and CDR2: SGHDN and FVKESK. V gave up 4 bases and J gave up 14 bases, with 21 bases separating them. The CDR3: CASSRRRDTAEALHF. The DNA of the CDR3 is TGTGCCAGCAGCCGCCGCCGGGACACGGCCGAGGCCCTCCACTTT.

The J gene is TRBJ2-2, the V gene TRBV5-4; TRBD2 agrees at 11 bases. The V gene's germline CDR1 is SGHNT and CDR2 YYREEE (reference sequence). The CDR3 consists of 16 residues. The junction had 5 bases not matched to a gene; V was cut back by 4 bases and J by 3 bases. Here the CDR3 reads CASSRLAGGHTGELFF. The CDR3 DNA sequence: TGTGCCAGCAGCCGTCTAGCGGGGGGCCACACCGGGGAGCTGTTTTTT.

V gene TRBV6-4 combines with J gene TRBJ2-5; 8 bases align to TRBD1. The V gene's germline CDR1 is MRHNA and CDR2 SNTAGT. The CDR3 is 14 residues long. V lost 8 bases and J lost 2; bases outside the gene matches: 7. Written as DNA, the CDR3 is TGTGCCAGCCGTCCCGACAGGGGTCAAGAGACCCAGTACTTC. Its protein is CASRPDRGQETQYF.

The chain has TRBV6-6 and TRBJ1-1; D is perhaps TRBD1 (5 bases). Germline V gene lookup returns CDR1 MNHNY and CDR2 SVGAGI (reference sequence). This CDR3 comprises 12 residues. V was trimmed by 7 bases and J by 5 bases, leaving 11 bases between them. The CDR3 bases are TGTGCCAGCAACCCGGGGGAGACTGAAGCTTTCTTT. It is translated as CASNPGETEAFF.

The chain is built from TRBV7-2 and TRBJ1-4; unclear D gene. Germline V gene data show CDR1 as SGHTA and CDR2 as FQGNSA. Trimming stripped 3 bases from V and 6 bases from J, with 14 bases between. This CDR3 is 15 amino acids long. In nucleotides, the CDR3 is TGTGCCAGCAGCTTTATGGGCCAGGAGGATGAAAAACTGTTTTTT. The encoded protein is CASSFMGQEDEKLFF.

This clone has a single count. The genes are TRBV28 and TRBJ1-1; D unresolved. The CDR3 sequence is 14 residues long. Trimming cost V 6 bases and J 1 base, with 12 bases left between them. Germline values: CDR1 MDHEN, CDR2 SYDVKM. Written as DNA, the CDR3 is TGTGCCAGCAGAGATCTCGGCGGGAACACTGAAGCTTTCTTT. It specifies CASRDLGGNTEAFF. Supplemented by reference TRBV28 and TRBJ1-1, the full variable domain reads DVKVTQSSRYLVKRTGEKVFLECVQDMDHENMFWYRQDPGLGLRLIYFSYDVKMKEKGDIPEGYSVSREKKERFSLILESASTNQTSMYLCASRDLGGNTEAFFGQGTRLTVV.